The clone carrying this TCR beta chain was observed many times. This sample is part of a study of early T cells in non-severe SARS-CoV-2 infection. Via MiXCR, TCRdb re-called the 5' RACE reads, giving one row per CDR3 protein. This table has about 37,000 distinct CDR3 sequences, roughly 5% appearing once. CDR3 length equals 17 residues. Germline V gene lookup returns CDR1 LNHDA and CDR2 SQIVND (reference sequence). With 4 bases clipped from V and 4 bases from J, the junction kept 10 bases outside the gene matches. The TCR originated in an adult who was a healthcare worker with PCR-confirmed SARS-CoV-2 infection or an uninfected control (not recorded which). Sequences were derived from whole blood, sampled at baseline. The chain recombines TRBV19 with TRBJ2-1; 10 bases are shared with TRBD2. CDR3 protein: CASSTTASGRGYNEQFF. CDR3 nucleotide sequence: TGTGCCAGTAGTACTACTGCTAGCGGGAGAGGTTACAATGAGCAGTTCTTC.